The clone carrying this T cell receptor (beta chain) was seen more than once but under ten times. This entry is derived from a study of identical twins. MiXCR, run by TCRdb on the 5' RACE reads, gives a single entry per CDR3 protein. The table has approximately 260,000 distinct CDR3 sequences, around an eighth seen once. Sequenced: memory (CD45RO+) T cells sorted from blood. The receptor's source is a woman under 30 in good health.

The CDR3 sequence is CSVEALRSLGNEQFF. The CDR3 region has the DNA TGCAGCGTTGAGGCCTTGCGGAGCTTGGGGAATGAGCAGTTCTTC. This chain connects TRBV29-1 to TRBJ2-1, with D unresolved. V was shortened by 3 bases and J by 7 bases, with 19 bases between the two germline ends. Germline CDR1 SQVTM, CDR2 ANQGSEA. The CDR3 extends over 15 amino acids.